This T cell receptor beta chain emerged from a study of blood T cell repertoires in COVID-19. Study-level background: COVID-19 samples collected from the United States, Italy and Spain covered acute and convalescent phases. Sources were T cells, B-cell-depleted T cells, or PBMCs; the material itself was cDNA or gDNA.

Trimming took off 5 bases at V and 5 bases at J, with 9 bases between the two ends. Germline CDR1 KGHDR, CDR2 SFDVKD. The CDR3 contains 12 residues. This clone came up a few times. Seattle patient enrollment occurred during active infection, with longitudinal follow-up thereafter. As processed by the authors: Scientists estimated how many nucleated cells there were by amplifying reference gene primers. Using immunoSEQ multiplex PCR, the repertoire was profiled, and TCRdb retains in-frame clones only, with some absent. The V and J calls and clone size come from that table; D and trimming were worked out from the DNA. Among about 54,000 clones listed, 87% were seen once.

The V gene is TRBV24-1, the J gene TRBJ2-7; perhaps TRBD2 as D (7 bases). The receptor was derived from a man aged 40-49 years with COVID-19, enrolled during active disease. The sample taken for sequencing was peripheral blood. The CDR3 DNA sequence: TGTGCCACCAGTGCGGGGGGCCACGAGCAGTACTTC. Protein sequence: CATSAGGHEQYF.